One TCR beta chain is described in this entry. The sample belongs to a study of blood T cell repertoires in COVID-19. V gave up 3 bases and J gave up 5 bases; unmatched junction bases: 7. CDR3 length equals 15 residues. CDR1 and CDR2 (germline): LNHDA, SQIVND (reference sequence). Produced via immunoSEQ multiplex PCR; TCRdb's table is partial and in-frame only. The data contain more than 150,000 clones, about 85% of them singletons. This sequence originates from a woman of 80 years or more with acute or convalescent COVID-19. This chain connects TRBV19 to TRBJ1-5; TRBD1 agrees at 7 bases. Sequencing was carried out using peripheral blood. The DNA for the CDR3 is TGTGCCAGTAGTATCGGACAGGTTGACTATCAGCCCCAGCATTTT. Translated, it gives CASSIGQVDYQPQHF.